This record covers a single T cell receptor beta chain. These data originate in a study of blood T cell repertoires in COVID-19. The wider study: Italy, Spain and the United States were the sources of the convalescent and acute COVID-19 samples. In each case, the material was cDNA or gDNA derived from T cells, B-cell-depleted T cells, or PBMCs.

Per the study methods: Reference gene primer amplification gave nucleated cell count estimates. Repertoires were generated with immunoSEQ multiplex PCR, while TCRdb's copy carries only in-frame clones and drops some. Clonal size and the V and J genes are those of that table, whereas D and trimming came from the DNA. This table has around 110,000 clones, about four fifths appearing once. The CDR3 sequence is 14 residues long. Germline CDR1 SGHDT, CDR2 YYEEEE. V shed 4 bases and J 3 bases; nucleotides not matched to a gene: 7. This receptor was identified in a woman aged 55 to 70 with acute or convalescent COVID-19. The J gene is TRBJ2-7, the V gene TRBV5-6; 7 bases match TRBD1. Sequencing input: peripheral blood. The CDR3 is CASSLTGVIYEQYF. CDR3 DNA sequence: TGTGCCAGCAGCCTCACAGGGGTGATCTACGAGCAGTACTTC.